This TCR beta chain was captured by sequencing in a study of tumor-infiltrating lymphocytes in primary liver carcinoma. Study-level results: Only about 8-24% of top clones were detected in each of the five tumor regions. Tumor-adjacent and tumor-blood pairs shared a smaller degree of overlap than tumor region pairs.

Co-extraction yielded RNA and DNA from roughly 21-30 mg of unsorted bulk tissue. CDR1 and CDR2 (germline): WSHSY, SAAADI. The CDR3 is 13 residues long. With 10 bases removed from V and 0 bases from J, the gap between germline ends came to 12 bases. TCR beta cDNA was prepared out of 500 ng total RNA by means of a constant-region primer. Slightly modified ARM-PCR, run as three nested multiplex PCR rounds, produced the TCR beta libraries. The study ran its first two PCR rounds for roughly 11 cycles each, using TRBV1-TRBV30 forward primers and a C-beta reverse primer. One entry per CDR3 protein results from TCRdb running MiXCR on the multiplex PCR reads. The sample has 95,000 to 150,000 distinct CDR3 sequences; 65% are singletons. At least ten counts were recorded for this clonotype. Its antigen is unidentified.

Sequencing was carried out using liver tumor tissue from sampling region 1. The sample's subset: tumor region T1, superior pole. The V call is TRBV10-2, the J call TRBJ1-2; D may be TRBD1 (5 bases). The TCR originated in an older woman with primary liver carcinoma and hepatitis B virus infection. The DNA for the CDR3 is TGCGCCACCAGGGACCCCCCTAACTATGGCTACACCTTC. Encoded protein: CATRDPPNYGYTF.